Presented here are 6 T cell receptor beta chains from one specimen sequenced in a study of blood T cell repertoires in COVID-19 (dated by TCRdb to about 2020). Libraries were built with the immunoSEQ multiplex PCR assay. This immuneACCESS table, as held by TCRdb, lists in-frame sequences with V and J called but not all clones. Of the missing ones, under half trace to an unresolved V gene in checked studies; the others have no known cause. This sample lists about 240,000 clones; approximately 90% were detected once. 4.1% of the sample lies in the top ten. Specimen: PBMCs or T cells enriched from blood (not recorded which). The receptors stem from a woman aged 25 to 39 who had recovered from COVID-19.

As concerns this clone: The same CDR3 is also encoded by other DNA sequences in this sample. The J gene is TRBJ1-3, the V gene TRBV30, with TRBD1 matching over 9 bases. Germline CDR1 reads GTSNPN; CDR2 reads SVGIG (reference sequence). CDR3 length: 15 residues. V lost 1 base, J lost 3 bases, and 4 bases stayed unmatched. The CDR3 here is CAWSDGQGSGNTIYF. Written as DNA, the CDR3 is TGTGCCTGGAGTGACGGACAGGGGAGTGGAAACACCATATATTTT.

The V gene is TRBV5-6, the J gene TRBJ1-2, with D tentatively TRBD1 (5 bases). Germline assignment: CDR1 SGHDT and CDR2 YYEEEE. Trimming stripped 0 bases from V and 7 bases from J, with 10 bases between. The CDR3 totals 13 residues. The CDR3: CASSLGQGSGYTF. CDR3 coding DNA: TGTGCCAGCAGCTTGGGGCAGGGTAGTGGCTACACCTTC.

V gene TRBV18 combines with J gene TRBJ1-6; 8 positions agree with TRBD1. The length of the CDR3 is 16 residues. The V segment lost 2 bases and the J segment 10 bases; nucleotides outside the gene matches: 10. Germline V lookup: CDR1 KGHSH, CDR2 LQKENI. The CDR3 bases are TGTGCCAGCTCACCAATAGAAGGACAGGGAGCGTCACCCCTCCACTTT. Translation: CASSPIEGQGASPLHF. The full variable domain, with the rest looked up from reference TRBV18 and TRBJ1-6, is NAGVMQNPRHLVRRRGQEARLRCSPMKGHSHVYWYRQLPEEGLKFMVYLQKENIIDESGMPKERFSAEFPKEGPSILRIQQVVRGDSAAYFCASSPIEGQGASPLHFGNGTRLTVT.

This sequence joins TRBV5-8 and TRBJ1-6; maybe TRBD1 (5 bases). From germline, CDR1 is SGHTS and CDR2 YDEGEE. Trimming shortened V by 0 bases and J by 0 bases, and 13 bases separated the two germline ends. The CDR3 has 18 amino acids. The CDR3 loop reads CASSLARQGGSYNSPLHF. CDR3 coding DNA: TGTGCCAGCAGCTTGGCTCGGCAGGGAGGCTCCTATAATTCACCCCTCCACTTT.

V gene TRBV6-5 combines with J gene TRBJ1-1, with D unresolved. The CDR3 is made up of 14 amino acids. CDR1 and CDR2 from the germline V gene are MNHEY and SVGAGI. The V end lost 1 base, the J end lost 1 base, and 7 bases lay between the germline ends. CDR3 protein: CASSYWAGNTEAFF. CDR3 coding DNA: TGTGCCAGCAGTTACTGGGCAGGGAACACTGAAGCTTTCTTT.

The chain is built from TRBV7-3 and TRBJ1-1; D gene unclear. The CDR3 has 14 amino acids. Germline loops: CDR1 SGHTA, CDR2 FQGTGA. The germline V and J ends were trimmed by 0 bases and 5 bases, with 10 bases remaining between them. The CDR3 sequence: CASSLTPGRTEAFF. The DNA of the CDR3 is TGTGCCAGCAGCTTAACCCCAGGAAGGACTGAAGCTTTCTTT.